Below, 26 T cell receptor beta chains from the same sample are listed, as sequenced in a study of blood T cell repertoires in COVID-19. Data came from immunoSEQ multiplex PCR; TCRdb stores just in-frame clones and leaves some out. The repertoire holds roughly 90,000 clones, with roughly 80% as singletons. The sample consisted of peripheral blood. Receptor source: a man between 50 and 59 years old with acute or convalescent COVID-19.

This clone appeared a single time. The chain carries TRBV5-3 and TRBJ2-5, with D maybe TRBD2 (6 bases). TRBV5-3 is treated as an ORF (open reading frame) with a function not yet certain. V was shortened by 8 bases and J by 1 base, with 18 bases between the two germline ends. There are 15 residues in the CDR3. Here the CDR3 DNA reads TGTGCCAGGGCTCGGGAGATCCCCTGCCAAGAGACCCAGTACTTC. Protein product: CARAREIPCQETQYF.

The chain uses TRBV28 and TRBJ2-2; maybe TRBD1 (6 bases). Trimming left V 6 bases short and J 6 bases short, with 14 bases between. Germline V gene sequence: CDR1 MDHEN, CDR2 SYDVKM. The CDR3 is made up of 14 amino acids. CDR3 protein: CASSKPQGSGELFF. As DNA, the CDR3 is TGTGCCAGCAGCAAACCCCAGGGGTCCGGGGAGCTGTTTTTT.

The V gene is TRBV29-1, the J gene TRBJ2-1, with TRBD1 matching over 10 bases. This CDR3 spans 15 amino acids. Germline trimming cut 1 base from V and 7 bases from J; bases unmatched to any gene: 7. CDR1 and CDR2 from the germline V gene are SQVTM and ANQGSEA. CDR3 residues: CSVEGGRDRGNEQFF. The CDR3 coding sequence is TGCAGCGTTGAAGGGGGCCGGGACAGGGGTAATGAGCAGTTCTTC.

The CDR3 nucleotides are TGTGCCAGTAGTATTAACAGCTATGGCTACACCTTC. This gives the protein CASSINSYGYTF. This rearrangement joins TRBV19 to TRBJ1-2; no definite D call. V was clipped by 3 bases and J by 4 bases, with 6 bases between them. In germline, CDR1 is LNHDA, CDR2 SQIVND (reference sequence). This CDR3 is built from 12 residues.

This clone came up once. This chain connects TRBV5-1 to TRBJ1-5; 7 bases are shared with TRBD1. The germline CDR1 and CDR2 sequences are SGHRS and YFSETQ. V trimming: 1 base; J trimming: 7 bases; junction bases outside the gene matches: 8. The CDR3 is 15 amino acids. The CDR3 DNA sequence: TGCGCCAGCAGCTTGTCAGGAGGGGGCGGGCAGCCCCAGCATTTT. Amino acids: CASSLSGGGGQPQHF.

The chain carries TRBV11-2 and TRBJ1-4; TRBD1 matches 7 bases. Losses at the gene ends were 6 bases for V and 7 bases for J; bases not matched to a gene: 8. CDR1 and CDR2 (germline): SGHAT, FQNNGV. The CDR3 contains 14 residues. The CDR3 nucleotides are TGTGCCAGCAGTCGACAGGGTTCATCTGAAAAACTGTTTTTT. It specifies CASSRQGSSEKLFF.

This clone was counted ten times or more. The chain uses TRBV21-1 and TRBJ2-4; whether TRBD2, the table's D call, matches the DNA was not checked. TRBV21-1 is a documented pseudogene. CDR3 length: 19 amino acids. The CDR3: CASSPLLDCPGLAIDIQYF. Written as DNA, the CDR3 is TGTGCCAGCAGCCCCTTATTGGATTGTCCGGGACTAGCGATTGACATTCAGTACTTC.

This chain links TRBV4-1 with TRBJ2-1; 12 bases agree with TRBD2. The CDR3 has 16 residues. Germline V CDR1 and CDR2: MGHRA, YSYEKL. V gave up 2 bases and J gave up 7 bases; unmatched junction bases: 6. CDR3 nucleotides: TGCGCCAGCAGCCAAATAACTAGCGGGGGGACTAATGAGCAGTTCTTC. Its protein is CASSQITSGGTNEQFF.

This chain's CDR3 is CASSPAILGGATDTEAFF. In DNA, the CDR3 is TGTGCCAGCTCACCAGCGATTCTAGGGGGCGCTACGGACACTGAAGCTTTCTTT. This chain uses TRBV18 with TRBJ1-1, with 7 bases that match TRBD1. Trimming at V came to 2 bases and at J to 3 bases, leaving 15 bases not matched to a gene. Germline CDR1 KGHSH, CDR2 LQKENI. There are 18 residues in the CDR3.

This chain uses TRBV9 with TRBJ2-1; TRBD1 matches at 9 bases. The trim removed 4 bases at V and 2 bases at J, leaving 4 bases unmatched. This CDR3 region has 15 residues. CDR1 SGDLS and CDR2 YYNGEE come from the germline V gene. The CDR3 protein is CASSLTGGPYNEQFF. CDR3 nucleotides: TGTGCCAGCAGCCTGACAGGGGGGCCCTACAATGAGCAGTTCTTC.

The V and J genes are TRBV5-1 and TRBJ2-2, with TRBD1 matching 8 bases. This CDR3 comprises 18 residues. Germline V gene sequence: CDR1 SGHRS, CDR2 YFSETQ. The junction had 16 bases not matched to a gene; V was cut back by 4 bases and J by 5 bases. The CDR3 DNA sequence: TGCGCCAGCAGCAAGGGAATCCAGGGGGCTAAAAGAACCGGGGAGCTGTTTTTT. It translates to CASSKGIQGAKRTGELFF.

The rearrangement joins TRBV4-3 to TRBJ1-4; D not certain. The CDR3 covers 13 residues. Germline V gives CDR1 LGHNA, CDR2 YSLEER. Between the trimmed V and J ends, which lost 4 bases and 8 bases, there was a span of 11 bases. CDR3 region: CASSRALREKLFF. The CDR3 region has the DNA TGCGCCAGCAGCCGAGCTTTGCGGGAAAAACTGTTTTTT.

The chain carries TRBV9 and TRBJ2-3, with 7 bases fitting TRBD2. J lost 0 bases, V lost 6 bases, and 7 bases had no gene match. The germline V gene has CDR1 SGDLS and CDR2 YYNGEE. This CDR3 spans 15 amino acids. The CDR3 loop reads CASTLLAVSTDTQYF. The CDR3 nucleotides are TGTGCCAGCACCCTGCTAGCGGTTAGCACAGATACGCAGTATTTT. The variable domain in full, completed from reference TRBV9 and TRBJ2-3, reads DSGVTQTPKHLITATGQRVTLRCSPRSGDLSVYWYQQSLDQGLQFLIQYYNGEERAKGNILERFSAQQFPDLHSELNLSSLELGDSALYFCASTLLAVSTDTQYFGPGTRLTVL.

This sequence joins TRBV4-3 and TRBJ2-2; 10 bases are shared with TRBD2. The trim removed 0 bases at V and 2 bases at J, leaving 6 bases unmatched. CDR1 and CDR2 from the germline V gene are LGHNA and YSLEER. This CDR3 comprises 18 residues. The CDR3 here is CASSQDVLAGTNTGELFF. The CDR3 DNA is TGCGCCAGCAGCCAAGACGTACTAGCGGGGACTAACACCGGGGAGCTGTTTTTT.

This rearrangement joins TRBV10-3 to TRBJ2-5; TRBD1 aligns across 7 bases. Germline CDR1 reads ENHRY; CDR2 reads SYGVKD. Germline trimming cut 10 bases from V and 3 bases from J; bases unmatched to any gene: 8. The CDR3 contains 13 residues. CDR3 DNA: TGTGCCAGCGTAGGGGGCCCAGAAGAGACCCAGTACTTC. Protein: CASVGGPEETQYF.

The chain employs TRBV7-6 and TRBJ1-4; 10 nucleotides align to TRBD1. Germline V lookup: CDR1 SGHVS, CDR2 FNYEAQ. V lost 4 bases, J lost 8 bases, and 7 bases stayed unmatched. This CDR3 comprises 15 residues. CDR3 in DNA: TGTGCCAGCAGCTCCTCCGGGACAGGGGTAGAAAAACTGTTTTTT. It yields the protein CASSSSGTGVEKLFF.

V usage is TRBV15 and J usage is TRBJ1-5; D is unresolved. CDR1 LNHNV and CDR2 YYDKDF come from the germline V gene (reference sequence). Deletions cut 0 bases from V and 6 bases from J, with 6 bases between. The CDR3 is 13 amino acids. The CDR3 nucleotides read TGTGCCACCAGCAGAGATATCGGTCAGCCCCAGCATTTT. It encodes CATSRDIGQPQHF.

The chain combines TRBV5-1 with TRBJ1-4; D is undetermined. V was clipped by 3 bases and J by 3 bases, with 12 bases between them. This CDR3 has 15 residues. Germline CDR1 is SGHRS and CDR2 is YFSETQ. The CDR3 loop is CASSSQTAANEKLFF. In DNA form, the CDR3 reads TGCGCCAGCAGCTCCCAAACGGCGGCTAATGAAAAACTGTTTTTT.

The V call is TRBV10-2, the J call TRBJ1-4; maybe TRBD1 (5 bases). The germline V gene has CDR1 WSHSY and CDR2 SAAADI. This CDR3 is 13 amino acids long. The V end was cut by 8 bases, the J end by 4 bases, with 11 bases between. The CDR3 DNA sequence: TGCGCCAGCCTAAAAGGGGTTAATGAAAAACTGTTTTTT. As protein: CASLKGVNEKLFF.

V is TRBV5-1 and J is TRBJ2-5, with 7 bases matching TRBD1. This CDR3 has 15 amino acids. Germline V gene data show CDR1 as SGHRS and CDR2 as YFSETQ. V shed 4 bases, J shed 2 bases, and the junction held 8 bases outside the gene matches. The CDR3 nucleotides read TGCGCCAGCAGCACCTCCGGGACAGTTCAAGAGACCCAGTACTTC. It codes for CASSTSGTVQETQYF.

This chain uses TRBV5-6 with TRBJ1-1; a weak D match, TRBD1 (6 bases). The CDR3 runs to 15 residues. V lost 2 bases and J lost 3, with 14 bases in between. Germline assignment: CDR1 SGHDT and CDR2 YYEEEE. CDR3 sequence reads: CASSFRGTLYTEAFF. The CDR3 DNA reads TGTGCCAGCAGCTTCCGTGGGACACTATACACTGAAGCTTTCTTT.

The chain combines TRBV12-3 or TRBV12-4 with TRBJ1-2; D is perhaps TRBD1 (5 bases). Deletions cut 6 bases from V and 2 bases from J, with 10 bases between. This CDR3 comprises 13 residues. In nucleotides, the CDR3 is TGTGCCAGCAGAACGACAGTCAACTATGGCTACACCTTC. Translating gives CASRTTVNYGYTF.

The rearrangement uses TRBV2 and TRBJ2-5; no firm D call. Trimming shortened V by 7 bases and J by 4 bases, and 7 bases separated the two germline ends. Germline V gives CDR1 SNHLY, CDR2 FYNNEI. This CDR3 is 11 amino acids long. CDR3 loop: CASTGLETQYF. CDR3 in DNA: TGTGCCAGCACCGGGTTAGAGACCCAGTACTTC.

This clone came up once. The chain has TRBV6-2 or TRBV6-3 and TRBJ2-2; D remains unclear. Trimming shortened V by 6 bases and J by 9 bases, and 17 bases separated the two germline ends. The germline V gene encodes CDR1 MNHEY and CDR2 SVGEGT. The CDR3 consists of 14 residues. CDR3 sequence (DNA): TGTGCCAGCAGCCCTTTCCGCGTCGAACGGGAGCTGTTTTTT. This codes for CASSPFRVERELFF.

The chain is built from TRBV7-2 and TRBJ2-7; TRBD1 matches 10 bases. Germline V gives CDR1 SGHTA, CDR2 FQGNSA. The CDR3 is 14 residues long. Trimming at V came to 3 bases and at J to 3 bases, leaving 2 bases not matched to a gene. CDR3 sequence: CASSFGQGVYEQYF. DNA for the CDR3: TGTGCCAGCAGCTTTGGACAGGGGGTCTACGAGCAGTACTTC.

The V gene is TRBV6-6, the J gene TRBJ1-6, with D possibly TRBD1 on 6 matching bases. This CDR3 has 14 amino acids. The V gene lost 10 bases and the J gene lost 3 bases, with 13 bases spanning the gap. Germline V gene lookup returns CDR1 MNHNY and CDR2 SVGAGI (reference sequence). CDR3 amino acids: CATDFRGYNSPLHF. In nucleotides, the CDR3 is TGTGCCACCGACTTCAGGGGCTATAATTCACCCCTCCACTTT.